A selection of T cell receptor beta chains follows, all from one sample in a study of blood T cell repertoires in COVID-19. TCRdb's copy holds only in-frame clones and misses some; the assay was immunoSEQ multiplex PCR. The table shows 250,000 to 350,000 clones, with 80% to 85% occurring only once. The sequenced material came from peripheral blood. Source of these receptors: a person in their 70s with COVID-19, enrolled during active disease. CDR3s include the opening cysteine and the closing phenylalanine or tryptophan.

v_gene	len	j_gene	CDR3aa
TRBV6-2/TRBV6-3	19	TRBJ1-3	CASSYPRLGRKTSGNTIYF
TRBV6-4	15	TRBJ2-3	CASSDSVAHTDTQYF
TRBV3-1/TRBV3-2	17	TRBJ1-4	CASSQQIQRATNEKLFF
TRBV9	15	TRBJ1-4	CASSRSWGANEKLFF
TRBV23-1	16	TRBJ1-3	CASSPPSGTEANTIYF
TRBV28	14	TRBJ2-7	CASSLMDWGLEQYF
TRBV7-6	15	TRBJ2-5	CASGEGQGKQETQYF
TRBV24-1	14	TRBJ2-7	CATSATGNGYEQYF
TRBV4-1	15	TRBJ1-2	CASSQLAGRNYGYTF
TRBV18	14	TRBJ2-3	CASSVRLATDTQYF
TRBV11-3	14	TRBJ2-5	CASSSHLEKETQYF
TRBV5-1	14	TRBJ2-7	CASSLGSSSYEQYF
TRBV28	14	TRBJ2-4	CASSFRVAKNIQYF
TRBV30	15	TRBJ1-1	CACIRPGQGASEAFF
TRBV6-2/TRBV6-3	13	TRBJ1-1	CASSYWKGPEAFF
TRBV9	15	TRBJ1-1	CASSVGDKMVGTAFF
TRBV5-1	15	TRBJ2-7	CASSLDGRGDNEQYF
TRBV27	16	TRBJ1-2	CASSLRSTGTNYGYTF
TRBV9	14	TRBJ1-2	CASSPVPGGGGYTF
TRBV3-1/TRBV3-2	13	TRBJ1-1	CASSQVRDTEAFF
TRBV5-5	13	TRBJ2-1	CASSLVGANEQFF
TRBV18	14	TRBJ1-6	CASSPGQGNSPLHF
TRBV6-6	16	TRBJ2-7	CANSWALGRVPGEQYF
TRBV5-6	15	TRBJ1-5	CASSLGTGANQPQHF
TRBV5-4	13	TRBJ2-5	CASSLARGETQYF
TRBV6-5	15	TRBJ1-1	CASSPLGRGNTEAFF
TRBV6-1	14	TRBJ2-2	CASSEAFTFGELFF
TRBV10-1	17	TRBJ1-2	CASTLFLPGQGRGGYTF
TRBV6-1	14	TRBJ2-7	CASSERGGSYEQYF
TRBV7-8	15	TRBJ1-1	CASSLAGAGVAEAFF